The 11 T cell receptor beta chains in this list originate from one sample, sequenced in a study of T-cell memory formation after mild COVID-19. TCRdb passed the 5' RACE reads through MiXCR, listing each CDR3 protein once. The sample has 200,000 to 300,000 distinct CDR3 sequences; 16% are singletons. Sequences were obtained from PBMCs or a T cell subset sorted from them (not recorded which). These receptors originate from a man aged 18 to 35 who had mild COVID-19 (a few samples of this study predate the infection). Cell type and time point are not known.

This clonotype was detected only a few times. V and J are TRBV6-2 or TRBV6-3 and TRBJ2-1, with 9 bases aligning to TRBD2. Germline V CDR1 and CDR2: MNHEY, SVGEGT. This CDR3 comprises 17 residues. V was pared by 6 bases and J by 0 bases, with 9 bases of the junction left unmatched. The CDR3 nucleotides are TGTGCCAGCAGATGGCCAGCGGGGGGAAGCTCCTACAATGAGCAGTTCTTC. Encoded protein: CASRWPAGGSSYNEQFF.

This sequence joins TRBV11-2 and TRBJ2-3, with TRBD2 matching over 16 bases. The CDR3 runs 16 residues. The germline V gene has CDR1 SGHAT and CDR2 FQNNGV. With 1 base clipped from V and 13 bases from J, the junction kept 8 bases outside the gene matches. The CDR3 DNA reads TGTGCCAGCAGCTTAGTGGGACTAGCGGGGGGGCTCCCAGAGTATTTT. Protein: CASSLVGLAGGLPEYF.

DNA of the CDR3: TGCGCCAGCAGCTTGGAAAGTTCGGCCGGAAGCTATGGCTACACCTTC. It codes for CASSLESSAGSYGYTF. V is TRBV5-1 and J is TRBJ1-2; D gene ambiguous. The CDR3 consists of 16 residues. From germline, CDR1 is SGHRS and CDR2 YFSETQ. Trimming took 0 bases from V and 4 from J, leaving 16 bases between them.

CDR3 sequence: CASLGRGGGNEQFF. CDR3 nucleotides: TGTGCCAGTTTGGGACGTGGGGGAGGGAATGAGCAGTTCTTC. The chain couples TRBV25-1 to TRBJ2-1, with 7 bases aligning to TRBD2. Germline loops: CDR1 MGHDK, CDR2 SYGVNS. Trimming at V came to 9 bases and at J to 7 bases, leaving 12 bases not matched to a gene. The CDR3 extends over 14 amino acids.

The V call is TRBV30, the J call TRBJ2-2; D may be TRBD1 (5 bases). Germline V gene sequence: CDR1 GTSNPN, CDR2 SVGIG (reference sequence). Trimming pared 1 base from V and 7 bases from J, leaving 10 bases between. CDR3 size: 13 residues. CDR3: CAWSAGFIGELFF. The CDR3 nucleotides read TGTGCCTGGAGTGCAGGGTTTATCGGGGAGCTGTTTTTT.

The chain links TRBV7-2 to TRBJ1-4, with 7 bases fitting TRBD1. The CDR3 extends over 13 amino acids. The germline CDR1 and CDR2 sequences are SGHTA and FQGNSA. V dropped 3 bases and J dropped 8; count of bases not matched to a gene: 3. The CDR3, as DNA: TGTGCCAGCAGCTTGACAGGGTTGGAAAAACTGTTTTTT. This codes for CASSLTGLEKLFF.

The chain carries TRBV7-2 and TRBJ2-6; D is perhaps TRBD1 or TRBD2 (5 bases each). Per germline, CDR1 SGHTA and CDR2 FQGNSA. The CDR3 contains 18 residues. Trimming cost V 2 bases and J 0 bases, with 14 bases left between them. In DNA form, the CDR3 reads TGTGCCAGCAGCTTAAAGGCAGGGAGTCTCTCTGGGGCCAACGTCCTGACTTTC. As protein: CASSLKAGSLSGANVLTF.

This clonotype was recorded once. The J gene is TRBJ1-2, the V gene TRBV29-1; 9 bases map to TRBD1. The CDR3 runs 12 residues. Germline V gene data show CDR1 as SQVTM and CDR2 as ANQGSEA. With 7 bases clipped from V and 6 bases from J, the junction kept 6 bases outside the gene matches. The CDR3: CSAVRDRDGYTF. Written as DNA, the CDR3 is TGCAGCGCTGTCCGGGACAGGGATGGCTACACCTTC.

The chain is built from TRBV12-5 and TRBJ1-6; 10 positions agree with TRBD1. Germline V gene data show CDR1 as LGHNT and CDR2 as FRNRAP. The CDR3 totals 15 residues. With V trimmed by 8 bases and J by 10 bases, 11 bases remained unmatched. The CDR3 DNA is TGTGCTAGTACTCCTTACGGACAGGGGGTATCACCCCTCCACTTT. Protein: CASTPYGQGVSPLHF.

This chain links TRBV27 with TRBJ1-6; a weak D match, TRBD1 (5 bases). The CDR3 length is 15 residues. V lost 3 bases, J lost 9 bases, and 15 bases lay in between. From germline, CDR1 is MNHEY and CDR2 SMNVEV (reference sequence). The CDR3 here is CASSFRQGPASPLHF. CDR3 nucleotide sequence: TGTGCCAGCAGTTTCCGTCAGGGACCGGCTTCACCCCTCCACTTT.

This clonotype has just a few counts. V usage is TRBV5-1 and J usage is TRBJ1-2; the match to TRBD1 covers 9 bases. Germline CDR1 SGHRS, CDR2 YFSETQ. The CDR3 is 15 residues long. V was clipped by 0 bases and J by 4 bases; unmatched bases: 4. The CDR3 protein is CASSLDGTGFYGYTF. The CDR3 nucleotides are TGCGCCAGCAGCTTGGATGGGACAGGGTTCTATGGCTACACCTTC.